The next 25 T cell receptor beta chains were all read from a single sample in a study of blood T cell repertoires in COVID-19. The method was immunoSEQ multiplex PCR; TCRdb's version includes in-frame clones alone and lacks a portion of them. The sample consists of some 240,000 clones, approximately 82% of them appearing once. The sequenced material came from peripheral blood. The receptor source for this set is a woman in her forties who had recovered from COVID-19.

The gene calls are TRBV6-1 and TRBJ1-3, with D unclear. Germline V gene data show CDR1 as MNHNS and CDR2 as SASEGT. This CDR3 contains 14 residues. V lost 2 bases and J lost 3, with 8 bases in between. The CDR3 bases are TGTGCCAGCAGTGAATATACGGGTGGAAACACCATATATTTT. This translates into CASSEYTGGNTIYF.

The chain uses TRBV6-2 or TRBV6-3 and TRBJ2-7; D not certain. Germline V lookup: CDR1 MNHEY, CDR2 SVGEGT. The CDR3 is 14 residues long. V dropped 7 bases and J dropped 7 bases, with 20 bases sitting between them. Here the CDR3 DNA reads TGTGCCAGCATCCCCCGTACCCGACTGGGTGAGCAGTACTTC. It codes for CASIPRTRLGEQYF.

The chain couples TRBV11-2 to TRBJ2-7; 10 bases agree with TRBD2. There are 16 residues in the CDR3. Germline CDR1 reads SGHAT; CDR2 reads FQNNGV. The junction had 5 bases not matched to a gene; V was cut back by 1 base and J by 2 bases. CDR3 in DNA: TGTGCCAGCAGCTTAGTTGTAGCGGGGGGAGCCTACGAGCAGTACTTC. Residues: CASSLVVAGGAYEQYF.

J is TRBJ2-7 and V is TRBV7-2; D gene uncertain. The CDR3 is made up of 11 amino acids. V lost 5 bases and J 5 bases, leaving 7 bases between the germline ends. Germline loops: CDR1 SGHTA, CDR2 FQGNSA. This CDR3 is CASSPLHEQYF. The CDR3 coding sequence is TGTGCCAGCAGCCCCCTCCACGAGCAGTACTTC.

The chain recombines TRBV18 with TRBJ2-7; perhaps TRBD2 as D (6 bases). The CDR3 consists of 14 residues. Germline CDR1 is KGHSH and CDR2 is LQKENI. Trimming cost V 6 bases and J 6 bases, with 18 bases left between them. Here the CDR3 reads CASSLVGAGSEQYF. The CDR3 DNA is TGTGCCAGCTCCCTGGTCGGGGCGGGGTCCGAGCAGTACTTC.

The rearrangement joins TRBV4-3 to TRBJ2-7, with D possibly matching TRBD1 (6 bases). CDR1 LGHNA and CDR2 YSLEER come from the germline V gene. The CDR3 loop spans 15 amino acids. Trimming left V 1 base short and J 4 bases short, with 14 bases between. The CDR3 spells CASSQGPDSLYEQYF. CDR3 sequence (DNA): TGCGCCAGCAGCCAAGGGCCGGACAGTTTGTACGAGCAGTACTTC.

This rearrangement joins TRBV6-5 to TRBJ1-2; the D is unclear. Germline values: CDR1 MNHEY, CDR2 SVGAGI. Trimming cost V 8 bases and J 5 bases, with 21 bases left between them. The CDR3 has 15 amino acids. The CDR3 bases are TGTGCCAGCTTTCCTTTGCGGGGTCCGACGTATGGCTACACCTTC. Translating it yields CASFPLRGPTYGYTF.

This clone was detected once. The chain is built from TRBV19 and TRBJ2-7; 9 bases fit TRBD1. The length of the CDR3 is 14 residues. Looked up from germline, CDR1 is LNHDA and CDR2 is SQIVND (reference sequence). Trimming took 3 bases from V and 5 from J; bases not matched to a gene: 5. The CDR3 loop is CASSISGQGNEQYF. CDR3 sequence (DNA): TGTGCCAGTAGTATTTCAGGACAGGGGAACGAGCAGTACTTC.

About this clone itself: Mismatch with germline at one junction end may stem from a read error. The chain combines TRBV2 with TRBJ2-2; tentatively, D is TRBD2 (6 bases). CDR3 size: 15 residues. Per the germline V gene, CDR1 is SNHLY and CDR2 is FYNNEI. This chain's CDR3 is CASRGPSAITGELFF. CDR3 sequence (DNA): TGTGCAAGCAGAGGGCCTAGCGCGATCACCGGGGAGCTGTTTTTT.

This clone is a singleton in its sample. The chain is built from TRBV7-2 and TRBJ2-1; 8 nucleotides line up with TRBD2. The germline V gene encodes CDR1 SGHTA and CDR2 FQGNSA. The CDR3 runs to 15 residues. V was clipped by 3 bases and J by 6 bases; unmatched bases: 7. CDR3 residues: CASSLGGGSFNEQFF. CDR3 DNA sequence: TGTGCCAGCAGCTTGGGCGGGGGGTCGTTCAATGAGCAGTTCTTC.

In its sample, this clone was seen once. This chain uses TRBV6-5 with TRBJ1-1, with a weak D call TRBD1 (6 bases). The germline V gene encodes CDR1 MNHEY and CDR2 SVGAGI. Trimming left V 5 bases short and J 7 bases short, with 17 bases between. The CDR3 contains 14 residues. In DNA, the CDR3 is TGTGCCAGCAGTCCTGGACAGTCGAGAATTGAAGCTTTCTTT. It codes for CASSPGQSRIEAFF.

The chain recombines TRBV9 with TRBJ2-1; the D gene is possibly TRBD2 (6 bases). V lost 1 base, J lost 10 bases, and 18 bases lay in between. The CDR3 consists of 15 residues. The germline V gene has CDR1 SGDLS and CDR2 YYNGEE. The CDR3 reads CASSVQQGGVGEQFF. The CDR3 DNA sequence: TGTGCCAGCAGCGTACAGCAGGGCGGGGTGGGCGAGCAGTTCTTC.

The chain employs TRBV5-1 and TRBJ1-1, with 7 bases identical to TRBD1. The CDR3 covers 13 residues. The germline V gene has CDR1 SGHRS and CDR2 YFSETQ. The trim removed 7 bases at V and 10 bases at J, leaving 13 bases unmatched. Written as DNA, the CDR3 is TGCGCCAGCCAGCAATTTAACGACAGGGTAGCTTTCTTT. The encoded protein is CASQQFNDRVAFF.

The chain employs TRBV5-6 and TRBJ2-1, with D maybe TRBD2 (5 bases). V was shortened by 6 bases and J by 7 bases, with 8 bases between the two germline ends. The CDR3 runs 11 residues. CDR1 SGHDT and CDR2 YYEEEE come from the germline V gene. The CDR3 loop is CASIGENEQFF. The CDR3 DNA sequence: TGTGCCAGCATCGGGGAGAATGAGCAGTTCTTC. The variable domain in full, with the rest retrieved from reference TRBV5-6 and TRBJ2-1, is DAGVTQSPTHLIKTRGQQVTLRCSPKSGHDTVSWYQQALGQGPQFIFQYYEEEERQRGNFPDRFSGHQFPNYSSELNVNALLLGDSALYLCASIGENEQFFGPGTRLTVL.

The rearrangement uses TRBV15 and TRBJ2-5; D might be TRBD1 (5 bases). V was pared by 3 bases and J by 4 bases, with 18 bases between. The germline CDR1 and CDR2 sequences are LNHNV and YYDKDF (reference sequence). This CDR3 has 16 residues. CDR3 loop: CATSSGMSRDGETQYF. The CDR3 DNA sequence: TGTGCCACCAGCAGTGGGATGAGCAGGGATGGAGAGACCCAGTACTTC.

This chain connects TRBV28 to TRBJ1-4, with D perhaps matching TRBD1 (5 bases). Germline CDR1 MDHEN, CDR2 SYDVKM. This CDR3 comprises 14 residues. V was cut by 2 bases and J by 14 bases, with 18 bases left in between. CDR3 protein: CASSLGSPAGGLFF. The DNA for the CDR3 is TGTGCCAGCAGTTTAGGCAGCCCGGCGGGGGGGCTGTTTTTT.

This chain links TRBV7-2 with TRBJ2-2; 9 bases map to TRBD1. Germline values: CDR1 SGHTA, CDR2 FQGNSA. The CDR3 contains 14 residues. The J segment lost 4 bases and the V segment lost 6 bases, leaving 3 bases of the junction unmatched. The CDR3 bases are TGTGCCAGCAGACTGGACAGGGGCACCGGGGAGCTGTTTTTT. This gives the protein CASRLDRGTGELFF.

The J gene is TRBJ2-1, the V gene TRBV7-9, with 7 nucleotides matching TRBD2. The CDR3 runs to 17 residues. In germline, CDR1 is SEHNR, CDR2 FQNEAQ (reference sequence). V dropped 1 base and J dropped 4; count of bases not matched to a gene: 10. The CDR3 DNA sequence: TGTGCCAGCAGCTTAGAAAGGCTGGGGGGGATATACAATGAGCAGTTCTTC. Protein product: CASSLERLGGIYNEQFF.

This chain joins TRBV19 and TRBJ1-5; 9 nucleotides agree with TRBD1. The trim removed 4 bases at V and 7 bases at J, leaving 5 bases unmatched. The CDR3 covers 14 residues. Germline assignment: CDR1 LNHDA and CDR2 SQIVND (reference sequence). The CDR3 protein is CASSSTGGGQPQHF. CDR3 coding DNA: TGTGCCAGTAGTAGTACAGGGGGCGGCCAGCCCCAGCATTTT.

A note on this clone: The junction differs from germline at one of its ends, possibly a read error. The genes are TRBV27 and TRBJ2-3, with 9 bases that match TRBD1. The CDR3 consists of 12 residues. Germline V lookup: CDR1 MNHEY, CDR2 SMNVEV (reference sequence). The DNA of the CDR3 is TGTGCCAGCAGCGGCGCCGGGACAGGGAGGCATTTT. This encodes CASSGAGTGRHF.

The chain links TRBV24-1 to TRBJ1-1; TRBD1 aligns across 8 bases. The CDR3 contains 14 residues. Germline V gives CDR1 KGHDR, CDR2 SFDVKD. J was trimmed by 10 bases and V by 1 base; bases with no gene match: 7. CDR3 region: CATSDLGQGGGAFF. CDR3 in DNA: TGTGCCACCAGTGATTTAGGACAGGGTGGTGGAGCTTTCTTT.

This clone came up once. The CDR3 DNA is TGTGCCAGCAGCCGACAGGGAGTTGGTGGCTACACCTTC. Its translation is CASSRQGVGGYTF. V usage is TRBV14 and J usage is TRBJ1-2, with 7 bases fitting TRBD1. The germline V gene has CDR1 SGHDN and CDR2 FVKESK. CDR3 length: 13 amino acids. J lost 7 bases, V lost 4 bases, and 6 bases had no gene match.

The chain links TRBV10-3 to TRBJ1-4; 7 bases match TRBD1. Germline V gene data show CDR1 as ENHRY and CDR2 as SYGVKD. The CDR3 sequence is 15 residues long. V was clipped by 6 bases and J by 14 bases; unmatched bases: 18. The chain's CDR3 is CAISLGTDPVKRLFF. The CDR3 DNA reads TGTGCCATCAGCCTCGGGACAGACCCCGTGAAAAGGCTGTTTTTT.

V usage is TRBV10-3 and J usage is TRBJ2-3, with D uncertain. V shed 3 bases and J shed 4 bases, with 17 bases lying between them. Per the germline V gene, CDR1 is ENHRY and CDR2 is SYGVKD. This CDR3 is 16 amino acids long. The CDR3 sequence is CAISEMNVDNSDTQYF. The CDR3 region has the DNA TGTGCCATCAGTGAAATGAATGTCGACAATTCAGATACGCAGTATTTT.

V usage is TRBV19 and J usage is TRBJ1-4; no reliable D call. This CDR3 has 15 residues. Per the germline V gene, CDR1 is LNHDA and CDR2 is SQIVND (reference sequence). V was clipped by 5 bases and J by 3 bases, with 13 bases between them. CDR3 loop: CASSETAFSNEKLFF. CDR3 coding DNA: TGTGCCAGTAGTGAAACAGCCTTCTCTAATGAAAAACTGTTTTTT.